This T cell receptor beta chain was sequenced in a study of T cells in tuberculosis. Study-wide context: Within 7 days of starting treatment, or before, PBMC were stored.

In germline, CDR1 is SQVTM, CDR2 ANQGSEA. The CDR3 has 14 residues. V was trimmed by 4 bases and J by 6 bases, leaving 15 bases between them. Time point specified: new active TB diagnosis, blood taken before or within 7 days of starting treatment. Here immunoSEQ multiplex PCR was the method, and the copy in TCRdb shows in-frame clones only, minus some. The repertoire holds tens of thousands of clones, roughly nine tenths seen once, with approximately 7% in the top ten. Source: PBMCs, taken at tuberculosis diagnosis. The sequence derives from an adult with tuberculosis. Some clones in this sample may be carry-over from other donors' samples. This chain connects TRBV29-1 to TRBJ1-4, with D perhaps matching TRBD1 (5 bases). The CDR3 is CSVAQTGGDEKLFF. CDR3 sequence (DNA): TGCAGCGTTGCCCAAACGGGGGGTGATGAAAAACTGTTTTTT.